The 14 T cell receptor beta chains given below trace back to one sample, sequenced in a study of shared clonotypes between healthy human individuals. Produced via immunoSEQ multiplex PCR; TCRdb's table is partial and in-frame only. The sample yields over 400,000 clones, about 84% seen once. The specimen was PBMCs. Source of these receptors: a woman in her 40s in good health. Some clones in this sample may be carry-over from other donors' samples.

The chain joins TRBV30 to TRBJ2-5, with D hard to call. Germline CDR1 GTSNPN, CDR2 SVGIG (reference sequence). The V and J ends lost 2 bases and 0 bases respectively, with 7 bases between them. The CDR3 length is 13 residues. The CDR3 coding sequence is TGTGCCTGGAGTATCCGGTACCAAGAGACCCAGTACTTC. Encoded protein: CAWSIRYQETQYF.

Of note for this clone: A much bigger clone sits one base away, suggesting this may be a read error. The chain's CDR3 is CASSVTSGSTDTQYF. The DNA for the CDR3 is TGTGCCAGCAGTGTGACTAGCGGGAGCACAGATACGCAGTATTTT. V and J are TRBV6-6 and TRBJ2-3; 10 bases are a match to TRBD2. V gave up 5 bases and J gave up 0 bases; unmatched junction bases: 2. Germline V gene lookup returns CDR1 MNHNY and CDR2 SVGAGI (reference sequence). The CDR3 length is 15 residues.

The chain combines TRBV2 with TRBJ2-5; D may be TRBD1 (6 bases). Germline V gives CDR1 SNHLY, CDR2 FYNNEI. V was shortened by 7 bases and J by 1 base, with 16 bases between the two germline ends. This CDR3 has 15 amino acids. CDR3 loop: CASTPLGTSQETQYF. CDR3 nucleotides: TGTGCCAGCACCCCTCTGGGGACATCCCAAGAGACCCAGTACTTC.

V and J are TRBV2 and TRBJ2-1; D gene unclear. Deletions cut 7 bases from V and 8 bases from J, with 21 bases between. The germline CDR1 and CDR2 sequences are SNHLY and FYNNEI. This CDR3 contains 15 residues. CDR3 sequence reads: CASTPQRTVPYEQFF. In DNA form, the CDR3 reads TGTGCCAGCACCCCACAGCGTACCGTACCGTATGAGCAGTTCTTC.

The CDR3 loop is CASHNLGQTYGYTF. The DNA of the CDR3 is TGTGCCAGCCATAATTTGGGACAGACCTATGGCTACACCTTC. This chain uses TRBV6-5 with TRBJ1-2; 7 nucleotides align to TRBD1. The CDR3 sequence is 14 residues long. Per germline, CDR1 MNHEY and CDR2 SVGAGI. V was pared by 8 bases and J by 4 bases, with 10 bases of the junction left unmatched.

This CDR3 is CSARLNEEKLFF. CDR3 coding DNA: TGCAGCGCCCGATTGAATGAGGAAAAACTGTTTTTT. The chain carries TRBV29-1 and TRBJ1-4; D gene unclear. V lost 7 bases, J lost 8 bases, and 14 bases lay in between. There are 12 residues in the CDR3. The germline V gene encodes CDR1 SQVTM and CDR2 ANQGSEA.

The J gene is TRBJ2-1, the V gene TRBV18; TRBD2 agrees at 15 bases. V lost 0 bases and J lost 3; bases outside the gene matches: 6. This CDR3 spans 19 amino acids. CDR1 KGHSH and CDR2 LQKENI come from the germline V gene. CDR3 in amino acids: CASSPPGLAGGWGYNEQFF. CDR3 coding DNA: TGTGCCAGCTCACCACCGGGACTAGCGGGAGGATGGGGCTACAATGAGCAGTTCTTC.

This clone showed up just once. This is likely an artifact of a read error, given a far larger clone one base away. The chain has TRBV4-3 and TRBJ1-2; D may be TRBD1 (5 bases). The CDR3 has 17 residues. Trimming removed 3 bases from V and 5 bases from J, with 22 bases in between. CDR1 is LGHNA, CDR2 YSLEER, per germline. The CDR3 coding sequence is TGCGCCAGCAGCCACATCCCGACGGGGGTCATGGTGTATGGCTACACCTTC. Protein product: CASSHIPTGVMVYGYTF.

This clone occurred a few times. V usage is TRBV5-1 and J usage is TRBJ2-7; unclear D gene. Trimming removed 4 bases from V and 0 bases from J, with 11 bases in between. The CDR3 consists of 14 residues. Per germline, CDR1 SGHRS and CDR2 YFSETQ. This CDR3 reads CASSRDIRSYEQYF. In nucleotides, the CDR3 is TGCGCCAGCAGCAGAGACATCCGCTCCTACGAGCAGTACTTC. The whole variable domain, filled in from reference TRBV5-1 and TRBJ2-7, reads KAGVTQTPRYLIKTRGQQVTLSCSPISGHRSVSWYQQTPGQGLQFLFEYFSETQRNKGNFPGRFSGRQFSNSRSEMNVSTLELGDSALYLCASSRDIRSYEQYFGPGTRLTVT.

Notes on this clone: A far larger clone is a single base away, which makes a read error likely. The chain couples TRBV2 to TRBJ2-7, with D possibly being TRBD1 or TRBD2 (5 bases each). Germline CDR1 is SNHLY and CDR2 is FYNNEI. This CDR3 is built from 13 residues. CDR3 DNA sequence: TGTGCCACGTTCGGGACGCCAGAGTACGGGCAGTACTTC. Its protein is CATFGTPEYGQYF.

The chain recombines TRBV30 with TRBJ1-5; TRBD1 is a possible D gene (5 bases). The CDR3 spans 12 residues. Germline V lookup: CDR1 GTSNPN, CDR2 SVGIG (reference sequence). Trimming stripped 4 bases from V and 6 bases from J, with 10 bases between. CDR3 sequence: CAWTQGSQPQHF. CDR3 nucleotide sequence: TGTGCCTGGACTCAGGGAAGTCAGCCCCAGCATTTT.

The CDR3 DNA reads TGTGCCAGCAGCCACACAGATACGCAGTATTTT. This codes for CASSHTDTQYF. The V call is TRBV14, the J call TRBJ2-3; D ambiguous. V shed 3 bases and J shed 2 bases, with 0 bases lying between them. Germline lookup yields CDR1 SGHDN and CDR2 FVKESK. This CDR3 spans 11 amino acids. The whole variable domain, remainder taken from reference TRBV14 and TRBJ2-3, is EAGVTQFPSHSVIEKGQTVTLRCDPISGHDNLYWYRRVMGKEIKFLLHFVKESKQDESGMPNNRFLAERTGGTYSTLKVQPAELEDSGVYFCASSHTDTQYFGPGTRLTVL.

This chain connects TRBV23-1 to TRBJ1-3; D possibly corresponds to TRBD1 (5 bases). TRBV23-1 has ORF status, its function being uncertain. Deletions cut 0 bases from V and 5 bases from J, with 11 bases between. The CDR3 loop spans 15 amino acids. The CDR3 DNA sequence: TGCGCCAGCAGTCAATCGCAGGGTTTGAGAAACACCATATATTTT. Amino acid sequence: CASSQSQGLRNTIYF.

The sample holds many counts of this clone. Other DNA sequences in the sample encode the same CDR3. The chain combines TRBV7-2 with TRBJ1-3, with D perhaps TRBD1 (6 bases). Germline values: CDR1 SGHTA, CDR2 FQGNSA. The CDR3 covers 16 residues. Trimming removed 5 bases from V and 0 bases from J, with 14 bases in between. In DNA form, the CDR3 reads TGTGCCAGCAGCATCGACAGGACCCTCTCTGGAAACACCATATATTTT. It translates to CASSIDRTLSGNTIYF.